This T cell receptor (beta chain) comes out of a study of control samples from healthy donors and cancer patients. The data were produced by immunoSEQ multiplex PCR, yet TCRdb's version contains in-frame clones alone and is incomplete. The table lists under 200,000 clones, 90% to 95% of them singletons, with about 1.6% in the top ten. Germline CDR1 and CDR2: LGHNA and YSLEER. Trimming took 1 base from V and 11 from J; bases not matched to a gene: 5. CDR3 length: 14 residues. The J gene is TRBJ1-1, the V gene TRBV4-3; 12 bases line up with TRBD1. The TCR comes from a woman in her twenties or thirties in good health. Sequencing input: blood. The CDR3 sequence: CASSQAGTGGKAFF. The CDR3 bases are TGCGCCAGCAGCCAAGCAGGGACAGGGGGCAAGGCTTTCTTT.